This T cell receptor (beta chain) appears in the sequencing data of a study of blood T cell repertoires in COVID-19. The wider study: The origin of the acute and convalescent COVID-19 samples was the United States, Italy and Spain.

J gave up 5 bases and V 5 bases, and 5 bases lay outside the gene matches. Looked up from germline, CDR1 is MNHEY and CDR2 is SVGAGI. The CDR3 loop spans 13 amino acids. Original data processing: Amplification of reference gene primers provided the estimated nucleated cell counts. Assay used: immunoSEQ multiplex PCR; TCRdb lists only in-frame clones, some missing. V and J calls and clone size are copied from that table; D and trimming were computed from the DNA. The sample holds about 180,000 clones, about nine tenths seen once. The TCR originated in a young woman with acute or convalescent COVID-19. Sequenced material: peripheral blood. This chain joins TRBV6-5 and TRBJ1-2, with 7 bases matching TRBD1. CDR3 protein: CASSRTGPYGYTF. The CDR3 bases are TGTGCCAGCAGTCGGACAGGTCCTTATGGCTACACCTTC.